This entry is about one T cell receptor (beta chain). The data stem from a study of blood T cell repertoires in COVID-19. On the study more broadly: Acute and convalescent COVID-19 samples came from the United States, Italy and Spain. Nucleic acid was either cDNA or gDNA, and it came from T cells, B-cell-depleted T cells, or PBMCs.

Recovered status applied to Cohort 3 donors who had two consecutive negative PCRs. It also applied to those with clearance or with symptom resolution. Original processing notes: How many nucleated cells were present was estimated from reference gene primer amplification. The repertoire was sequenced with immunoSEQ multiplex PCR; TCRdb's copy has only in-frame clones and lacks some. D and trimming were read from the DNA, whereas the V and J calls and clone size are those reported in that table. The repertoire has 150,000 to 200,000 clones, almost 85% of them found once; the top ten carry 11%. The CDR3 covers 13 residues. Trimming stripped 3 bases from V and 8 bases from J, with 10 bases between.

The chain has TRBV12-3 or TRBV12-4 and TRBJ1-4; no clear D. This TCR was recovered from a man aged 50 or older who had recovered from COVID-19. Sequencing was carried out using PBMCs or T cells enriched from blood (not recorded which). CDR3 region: CASSFGRGEKLFF. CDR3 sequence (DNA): TGTGCCAGCAGTTTCGGGAGAGGAGAAAAACTGTTTTTT.